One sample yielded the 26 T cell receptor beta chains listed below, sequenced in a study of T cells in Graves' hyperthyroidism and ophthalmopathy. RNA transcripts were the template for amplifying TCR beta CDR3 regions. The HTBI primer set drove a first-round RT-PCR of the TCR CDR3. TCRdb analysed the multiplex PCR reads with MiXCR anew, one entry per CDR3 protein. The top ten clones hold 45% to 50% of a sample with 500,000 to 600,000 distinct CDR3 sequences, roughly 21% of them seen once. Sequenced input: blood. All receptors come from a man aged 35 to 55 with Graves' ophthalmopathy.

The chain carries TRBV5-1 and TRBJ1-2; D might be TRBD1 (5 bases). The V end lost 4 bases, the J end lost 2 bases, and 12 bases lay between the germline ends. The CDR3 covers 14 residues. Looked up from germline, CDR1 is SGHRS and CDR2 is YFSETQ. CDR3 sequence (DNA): TGCGCCAGCAGCAAAACTTCAGGGAACTATGGCTACACCTTC. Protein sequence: CASSKTSGNYGYTF. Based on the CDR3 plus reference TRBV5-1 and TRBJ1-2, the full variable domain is KAGVTQTPRYLIKTRGQQVTLSCSPISGHRSVSWYQQTPGQGLQFLFEYFSETQRNKGNFPGRFSGRQFSNSRSEMNVSTLELGDSALYLCASSKTSGNYGYTFGSGTRLTVV.

CDR3 sequence reads: CASSYPGEREGNEQFF. CDR3 sequence (DNA): TGTGCCAGCAGCTACCCGGGTGAGCGGGAGGGCAATGAGCAGTTCTTC. The rearrangement links TRBV5-8 to TRBJ2-1; 10 positions match TRBD2. Losses at the gene ends were 3 bases for V and 6 bases for J; bases not matched to a gene: 9. The germline gives CDR1 SGHTS, CDR2 YDEGEE. The CDR3 has 16 residues.

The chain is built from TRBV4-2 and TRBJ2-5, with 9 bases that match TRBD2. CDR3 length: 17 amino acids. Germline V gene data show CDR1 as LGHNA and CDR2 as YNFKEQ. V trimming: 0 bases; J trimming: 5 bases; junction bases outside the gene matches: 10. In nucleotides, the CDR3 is TGTGCCAGCAGCCAAGACCCCCTTAGCGGGAGAGGGGAGACCCAGTACTTC. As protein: CASSQDPLSGRGETQYF.

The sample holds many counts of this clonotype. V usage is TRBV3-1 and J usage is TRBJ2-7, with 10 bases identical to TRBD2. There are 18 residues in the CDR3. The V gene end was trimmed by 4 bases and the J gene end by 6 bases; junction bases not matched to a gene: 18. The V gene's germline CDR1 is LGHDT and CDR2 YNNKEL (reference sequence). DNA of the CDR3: TGTGCCAGCAGCCGCCGGCTAGCGGGGGCCGTACGAGGGAGCGAGCAGTACTTC. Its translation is CASSRRLAGAVRGSEQYF.

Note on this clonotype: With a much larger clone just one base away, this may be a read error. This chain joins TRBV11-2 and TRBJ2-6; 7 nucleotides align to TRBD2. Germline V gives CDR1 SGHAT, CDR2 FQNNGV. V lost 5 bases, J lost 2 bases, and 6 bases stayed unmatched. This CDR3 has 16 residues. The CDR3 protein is CASSEPRGAGANVLTF. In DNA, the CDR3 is TGTGCCAGCAGCGAACCTCGGGGGGCTGGGGCCAACGTCCTGACTTTC.

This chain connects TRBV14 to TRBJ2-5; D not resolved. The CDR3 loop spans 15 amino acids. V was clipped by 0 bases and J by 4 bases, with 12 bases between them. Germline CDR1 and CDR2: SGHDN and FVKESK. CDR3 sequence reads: CASSQESRPAETQYF. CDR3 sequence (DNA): TGTGCCAGCAGCCAAGAATCGAGGCCAGCAGAGACCCAGTACTTC.

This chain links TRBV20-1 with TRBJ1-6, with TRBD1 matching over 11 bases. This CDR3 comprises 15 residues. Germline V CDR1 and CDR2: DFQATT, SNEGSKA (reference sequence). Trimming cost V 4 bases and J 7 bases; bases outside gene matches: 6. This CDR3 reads CSAKGTGGRNSPLHF. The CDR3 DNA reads TGCAGTGCTAAGGGGACAGGGGGTAGGAATTCACCCCTCCACTTT.

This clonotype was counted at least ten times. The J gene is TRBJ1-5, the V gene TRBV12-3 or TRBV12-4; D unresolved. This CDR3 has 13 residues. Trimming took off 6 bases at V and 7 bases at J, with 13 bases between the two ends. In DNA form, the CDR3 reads TGTGCCAGCAGCCGCCAATCAGGACAGCCCCAGCATTTT. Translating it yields CASSRQSGQPQHF.

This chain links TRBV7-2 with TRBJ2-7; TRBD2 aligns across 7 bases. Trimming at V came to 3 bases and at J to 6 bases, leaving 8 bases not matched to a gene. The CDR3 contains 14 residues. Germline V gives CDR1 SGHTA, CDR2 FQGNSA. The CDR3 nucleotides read TGTGCCAGCAGCTTGGGCGGGAGTCCCTGCGAGCAGTACTTC. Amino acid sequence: CASSLGGSPCEQYF.

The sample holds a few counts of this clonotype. CDR3 amino acids: CASRQEQGGADTQYF. The CDR3 DNA is TGCGCCAGCCGCCAGGAGCAGGGGGGGGCAGATACGCAGTATTTT. V usage is TRBV5-1 and J usage is TRBJ2-3; D is tentatively TRBD1 or TRBD2 (7 bases each). The ends were cut back, 7 bases at V and 4 bases at J, with 19 bases in the middle. The germline gives CDR1 SGHRS, CDR2 YFSETQ. The CDR3 extends over 15 amino acids.

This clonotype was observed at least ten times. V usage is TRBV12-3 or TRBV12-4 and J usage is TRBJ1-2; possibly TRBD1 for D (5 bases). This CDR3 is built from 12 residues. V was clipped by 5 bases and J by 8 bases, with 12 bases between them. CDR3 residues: CASSLRGAGYTF. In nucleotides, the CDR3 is TGTGCCAGCAGTCTGAGGGGCGCGGGCTACACCTTC.

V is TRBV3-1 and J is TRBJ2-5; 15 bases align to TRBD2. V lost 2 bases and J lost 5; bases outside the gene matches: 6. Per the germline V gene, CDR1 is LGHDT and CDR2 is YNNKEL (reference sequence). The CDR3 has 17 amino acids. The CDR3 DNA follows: TGTGCCAGCAGCCAACAAGGGACTAGCGGGGGGCGGGAGACCCAGTACTTC. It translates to CASSQQGTSGGRETQYF.

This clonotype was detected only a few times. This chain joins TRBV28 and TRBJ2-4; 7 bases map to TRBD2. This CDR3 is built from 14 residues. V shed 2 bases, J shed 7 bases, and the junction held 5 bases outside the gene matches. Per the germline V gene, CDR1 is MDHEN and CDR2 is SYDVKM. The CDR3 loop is CASSLGTTLNIQYF. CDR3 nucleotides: TGTGCCAGCAGTTTAGGGACTACTCTCAACATTCAGTACTTC.

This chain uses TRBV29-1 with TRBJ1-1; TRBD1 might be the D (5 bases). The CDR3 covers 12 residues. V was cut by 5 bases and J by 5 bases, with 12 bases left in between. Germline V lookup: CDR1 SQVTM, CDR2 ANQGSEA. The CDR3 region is CSVWGRWTEAFF. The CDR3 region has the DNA TGCAGCGTTTGGGGGAGGTGGACTGAAGCTTTCTTT.

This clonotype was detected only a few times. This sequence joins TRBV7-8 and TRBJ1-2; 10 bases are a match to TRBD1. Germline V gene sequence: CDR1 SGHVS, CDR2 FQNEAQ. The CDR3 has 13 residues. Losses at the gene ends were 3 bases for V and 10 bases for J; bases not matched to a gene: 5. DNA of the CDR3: TGTGCCAGCAGCTTCGGGACAGGGGACCTCTACACCTTC. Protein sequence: CASSFGTGDLYTF.

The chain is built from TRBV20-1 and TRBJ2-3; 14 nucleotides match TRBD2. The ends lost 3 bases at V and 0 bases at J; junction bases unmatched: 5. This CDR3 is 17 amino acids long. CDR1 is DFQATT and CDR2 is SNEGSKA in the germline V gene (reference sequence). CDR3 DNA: TGCAGTGCTAGGGGACTAGCGGGAGCCTCTAGCACAGATACGCAGTATTTT. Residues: CSARGLAGASSTDTQYF.

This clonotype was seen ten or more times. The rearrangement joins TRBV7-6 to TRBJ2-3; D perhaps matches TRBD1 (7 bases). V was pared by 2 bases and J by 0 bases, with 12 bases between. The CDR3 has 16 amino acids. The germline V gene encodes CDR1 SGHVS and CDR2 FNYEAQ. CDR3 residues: CASSLLQGTSTDTQYF. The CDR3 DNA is TGTGCCAGCAGCTTACTACAGGGGACTAGCACAGATACGCAGTATTTT.

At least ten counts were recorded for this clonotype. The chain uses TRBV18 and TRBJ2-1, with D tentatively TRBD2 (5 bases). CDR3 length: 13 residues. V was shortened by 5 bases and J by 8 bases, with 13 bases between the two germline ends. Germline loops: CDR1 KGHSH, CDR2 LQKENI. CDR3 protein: CASSGESFDEQFF. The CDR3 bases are TGTGCCAGCTCAGGGGAGAGCTTTGATGAGCAGTTCTTC.

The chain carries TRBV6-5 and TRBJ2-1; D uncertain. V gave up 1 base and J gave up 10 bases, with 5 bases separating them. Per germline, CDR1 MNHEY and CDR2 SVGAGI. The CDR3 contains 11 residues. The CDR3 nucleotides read TGTGCCAGCAGTTACTATCGCGAGCAGTTCTTC. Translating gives CASSYYREQFF.

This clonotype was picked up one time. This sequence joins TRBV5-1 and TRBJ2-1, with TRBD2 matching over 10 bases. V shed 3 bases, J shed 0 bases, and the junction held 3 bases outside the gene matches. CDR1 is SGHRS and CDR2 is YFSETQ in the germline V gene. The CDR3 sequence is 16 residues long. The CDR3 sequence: CASSSGLAASYNEQFF. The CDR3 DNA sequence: TGCGCCAGCAGCTCCGGACTAGCGGCCTCCTACAATGAGCAGTTCTTC.

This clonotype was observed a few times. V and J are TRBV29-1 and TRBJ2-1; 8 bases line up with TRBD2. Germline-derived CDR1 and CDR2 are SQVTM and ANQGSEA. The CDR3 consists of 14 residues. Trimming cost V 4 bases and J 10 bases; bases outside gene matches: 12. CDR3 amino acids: CSVVGRGRGGEQFF. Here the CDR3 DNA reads TGCAGCGTTGTGGGACGTGGACGGGGGGGGGAGCAGTTCTTC.

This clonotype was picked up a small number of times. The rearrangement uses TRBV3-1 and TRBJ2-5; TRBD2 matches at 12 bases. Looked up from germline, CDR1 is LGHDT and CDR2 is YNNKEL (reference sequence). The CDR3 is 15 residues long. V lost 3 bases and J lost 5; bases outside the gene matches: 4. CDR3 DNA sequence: TGTGCCAGCAGCCATGGGACTAGCGGGCCCGAGACCCAGTACTTC. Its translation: CASSHGTSGPETQYF.

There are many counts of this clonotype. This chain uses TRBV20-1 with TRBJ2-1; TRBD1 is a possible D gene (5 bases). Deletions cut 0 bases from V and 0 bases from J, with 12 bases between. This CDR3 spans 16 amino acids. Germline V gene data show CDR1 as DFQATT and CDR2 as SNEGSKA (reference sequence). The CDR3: CSARDFRQSSYNEQFF. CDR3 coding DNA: TGCAGTGCTAGAGATTTCAGACAGAGCTCCTACAATGAGCAGTTCTTC.

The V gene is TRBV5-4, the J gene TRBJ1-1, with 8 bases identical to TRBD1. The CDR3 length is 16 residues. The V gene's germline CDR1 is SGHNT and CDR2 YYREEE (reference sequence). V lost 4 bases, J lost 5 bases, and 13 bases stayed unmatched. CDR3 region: CASSNQGAIRQTEAFF. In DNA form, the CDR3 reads TGTGCCAGCAGCAACCAGGGGGCGATCCGCCAGACTGAAGCTTTCTTT.

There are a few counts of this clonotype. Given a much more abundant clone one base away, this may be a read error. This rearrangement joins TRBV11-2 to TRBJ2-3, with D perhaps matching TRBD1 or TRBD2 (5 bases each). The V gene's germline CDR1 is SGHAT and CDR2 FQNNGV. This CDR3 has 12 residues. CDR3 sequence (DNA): TGTGCCGGCAGCGTAGGGACGAATACGCAGTATTTT. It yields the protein CAGSVGTNTQYF.

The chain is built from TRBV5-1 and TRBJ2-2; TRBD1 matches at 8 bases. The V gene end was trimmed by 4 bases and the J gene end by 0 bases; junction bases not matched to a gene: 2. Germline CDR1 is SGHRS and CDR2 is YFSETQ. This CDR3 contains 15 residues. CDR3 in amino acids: CASSMDRANTGELFF. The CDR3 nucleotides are TGCGCCAGCAGCATGGACAGGGCGAACACCGGGGAGCTGTTTTTT.